The 12 T cell receptor beta chains listed next were all sequenced from one sample in a study of blood T cell repertoires in COVID-19. Profiled with immunoSEQ multiplex PCR; TCRdb holds only in-frame clones, not every one. The repertoire holds roughly 80,000 clones, 88% seen once, with around 5% in the top ten. Sequences were obtained from peripheral blood. These receptor sequences come from a woman of 80 years or more with acute or convalescent COVID-19.

The chain uses TRBV7-2 and TRBJ2-3, with TRBD2 identical over 7 bases. The CDR3 extends over 15 amino acids. Looked up from germline, CDR1 is SGHTA and CDR2 is FQGNSA. V was pared by 8 bases and J by 2 bases, with 10 bases of the junction left unmatched. CDR3 sequence (DNA): TGTGCCAGCCAACCCCTGCGGGGGACCACAGATACGCAGTATTTT. Its protein is CASQPLRGTTDTQYF.

CDR3 residues: CASSSFSGGADTQYF. In DNA form, the CDR3 reads TGTGCCAGCAGCTCATTTAGCGGGGGGGCAGATACGCAGTATTTT. The chain recombines TRBV7-2 with TRBJ2-3; 11 nucleotides line up with TRBD2. CDR3 size: 15 residues. CDR1 and CDR2 from the germline V gene are SGHTA and FQGNSA. V shed 4 bases, J shed 4 bases, and the junction held 4 bases outside the gene matches.

V usage is TRBV10-1 and J usage is TRBJ2-1; TRBD1 matches 9 bases. The length of the CDR3 is 15 residues. J gave up 3 bases and V 5 bases, and 5 bases lay outside the gene matches. Germline lookup yields CDR1 WNHNN and CDR2 SYGVQD (reference sequence). The CDR3 loop is CASSLNRGHYNEQFF. Here the CDR3 DNA reads TGCGCCAGCAGTTTAAACAGGGGGCACTACAATGAGCAGTTCTTC.

This sequence joins TRBV21-1 and TRBJ1-6; TRBD1, the table's D call, was not compared with the DNA. TRBV21-1 is classified as a pseudogene. The CDR3 contains 17 residues. The CDR3 region has the DNA TGTGCCAGCAGCAAAGCGGCGCCTCCCAGGCGAAATTCACCCCTCCACTTT. Protein sequence: CASSKAAPPRRNSPLHF.

Only one count was recorded for this clone. CDR3 DNA sequence: TGCGCCAGCGGACAGGGGAACCCTAATGAAAAACTGTTTTTT. Its translation is CASGQGNPNEKLFF. V is TRBV4-1 and J is TRBJ1-4; 9 nucleotides agree with TRBD1. V shed 8 bases and J 3 bases; nucleotides not matched to a gene: 4. Germline CDR1 is MGHRA and CDR2 is YSYEKL. The CDR3 is 14 residues long.

The chain recombines TRBV7-2 with TRBJ2-2; TRBD2 might be the D (5 bases). This CDR3 spans 16 amino acids. The V end lost 1 base, the J end lost 1 base, and 10 bases lay between the germline ends. The germline V gene has CDR1 SGHTA and CDR2 FQGNSA. The CDR3 loop reads CASSLESGRNTGELFF. CDR3 DNA sequence: TGTGCCAGCAGCTTAGAATCGGGGAGGAACACCGGGGAGCTGTTTTTT.

The CDR3 DNA reads TGCGCCAGCAGCTCCGCTAGCGGGGGCCGGGATACGCAGTATTTT. Amino acid sequence: CASSSASGGRDTQYF. This chain links TRBV5-1 with TRBJ2-3; 10 nucleotides line up with TRBD2. Germline values: CDR1 SGHRS, CDR2 YFSETQ. The J segment lost 6 bases and the V segment lost 3 bases, leaving 7 bases of the junction unmatched. This CDR3 comprises 15 residues.

The chain carries TRBV2 and TRBJ2-3, with D possibly being TRBD1 (5 bases). The V and J ends lost 4 bases and 0 bases respectively, with 8 bases between them. Germline CDR1 SNHLY, CDR2 FYNNEI. This CDR3 is built from 14 residues. Written as DNA, the CDR3 is TGTGCCAGCAGTGGACAGATAAGCACAGATACGCAGTATTTT. Protein: CASSGQISTDTQYF.

The chain has TRBV19 and TRBJ2-1; TRBD2 matches at 12 bases. Germline lookup yields CDR1 LNHDA and CDR2 SQIVND (reference sequence). Trimming took 0 bases from V and 9 from J; bases not matched to a gene: 6. The CDR3 sequence is 16 residues long. CDR3 DNA sequence: TGTGCCAGTAGTATAGAGAGGACTAGCGGGATCGGTGAGCAGTTCTTC. This encodes CASSIERTSGIGEQFF.

The chain joins TRBV19 to TRBJ1-5; D uncertain. The CDR3 spans 14 residues. V lost 4 bases and J 11 bases, leaving 18 bases between the germline ends. Germline V lookup: CDR1 LNHDA, CDR2 SQIVND (reference sequence). CDR3 in amino acids: CASSKIRNSGTQHF. CDR3 nucleotide sequence: TGTGCCAGTAGTAAAATTCGTAACTCCGGGACCCAGCATTTT.

This chain joins TRBV21-1 and TRBJ1-4. TRBV21-1 is an annotated pseudogene. The length of the CDR3 is 15 residues. DNA for the CDR3: TGTGCCAGCAGCCCCACCGGGAAGCTCAATGAAAAACTGTTTTTT. Encoded protein: CASSPTGKLNEKLFF.

The CDR3 region has the DNA TGTGCCAGCAGCTCAGACGCAGGGGCTGGAAACACCATATATTTT. It translates to CASSSDAGAGNTIYF. The J gene is TRBJ1-3, the V gene TRBV7-2; D possibly corresponds to TRBD1 (6 bases). Germline V lookup: CDR1 SGHTA, CDR2 FQGNSA. This CDR3 comprises 15 residues. The germline V and J ends were trimmed by 4 bases and 2 bases, with 12 bases remaining between them.